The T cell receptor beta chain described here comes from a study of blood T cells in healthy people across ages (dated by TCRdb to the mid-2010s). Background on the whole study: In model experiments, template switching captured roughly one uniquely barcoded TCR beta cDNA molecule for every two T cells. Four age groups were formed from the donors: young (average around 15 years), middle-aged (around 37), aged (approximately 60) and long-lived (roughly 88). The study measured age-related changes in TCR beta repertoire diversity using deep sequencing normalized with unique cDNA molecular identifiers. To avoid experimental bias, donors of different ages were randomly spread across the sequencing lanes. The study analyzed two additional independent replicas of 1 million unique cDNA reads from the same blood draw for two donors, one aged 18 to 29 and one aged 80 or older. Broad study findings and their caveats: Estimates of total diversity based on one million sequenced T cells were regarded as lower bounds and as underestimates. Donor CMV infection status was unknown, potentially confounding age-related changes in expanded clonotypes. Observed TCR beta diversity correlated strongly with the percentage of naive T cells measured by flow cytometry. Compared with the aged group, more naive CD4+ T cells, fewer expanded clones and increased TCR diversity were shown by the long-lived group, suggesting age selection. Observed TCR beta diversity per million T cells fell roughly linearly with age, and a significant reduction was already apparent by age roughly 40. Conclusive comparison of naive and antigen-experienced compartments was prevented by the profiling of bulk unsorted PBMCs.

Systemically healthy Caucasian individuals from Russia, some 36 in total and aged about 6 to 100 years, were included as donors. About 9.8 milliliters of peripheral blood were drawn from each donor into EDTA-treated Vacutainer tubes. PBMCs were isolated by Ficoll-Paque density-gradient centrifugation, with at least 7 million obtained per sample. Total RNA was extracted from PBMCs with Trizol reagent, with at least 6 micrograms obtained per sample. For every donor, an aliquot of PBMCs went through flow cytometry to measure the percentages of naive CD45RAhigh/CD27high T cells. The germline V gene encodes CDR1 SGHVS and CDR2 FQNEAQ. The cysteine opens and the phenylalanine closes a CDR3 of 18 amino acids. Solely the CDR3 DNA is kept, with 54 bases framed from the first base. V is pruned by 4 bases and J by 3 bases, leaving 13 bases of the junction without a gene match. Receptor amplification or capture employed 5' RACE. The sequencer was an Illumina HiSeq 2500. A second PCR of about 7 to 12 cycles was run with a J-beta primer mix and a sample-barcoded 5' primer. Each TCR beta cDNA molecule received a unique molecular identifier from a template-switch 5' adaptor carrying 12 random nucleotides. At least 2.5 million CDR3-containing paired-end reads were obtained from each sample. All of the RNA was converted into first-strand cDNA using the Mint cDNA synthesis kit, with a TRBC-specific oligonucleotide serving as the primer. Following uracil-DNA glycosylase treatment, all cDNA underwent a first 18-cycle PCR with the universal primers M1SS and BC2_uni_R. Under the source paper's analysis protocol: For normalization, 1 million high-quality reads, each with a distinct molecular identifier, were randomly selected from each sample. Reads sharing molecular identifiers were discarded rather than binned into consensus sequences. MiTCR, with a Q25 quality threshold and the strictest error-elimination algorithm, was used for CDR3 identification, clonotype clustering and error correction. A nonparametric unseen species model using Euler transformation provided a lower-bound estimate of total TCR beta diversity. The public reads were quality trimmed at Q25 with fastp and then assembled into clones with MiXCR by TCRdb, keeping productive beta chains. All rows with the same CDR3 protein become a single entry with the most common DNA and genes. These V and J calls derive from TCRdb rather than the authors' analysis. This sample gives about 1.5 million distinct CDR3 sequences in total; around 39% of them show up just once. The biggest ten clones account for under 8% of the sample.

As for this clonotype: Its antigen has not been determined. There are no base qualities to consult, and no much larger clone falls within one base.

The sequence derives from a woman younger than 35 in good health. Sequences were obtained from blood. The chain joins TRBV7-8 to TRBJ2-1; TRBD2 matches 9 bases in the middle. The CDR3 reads CASSSLDYLAGFYNEQFF. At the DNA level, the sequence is TGTGCCAGCAGCTCCCTTGACTACCTAGCGGGGTTCTACAATGAGCAGTTCTTC.